The 10 T cell receptor beta chains below come from one sample, sequenced in a study of blood T cell repertoires in COVID-19. TCRdb's table, derived via immunoSEQ multiplex PCR, lists solely in-frame clones and lacks some. The profile shows around 380,000 clones, over 75% of them singletons. The material sequenced was PBMCs or T cells enriched from blood (not recorded which). The source is a man under 40 who had recovered from COVID-19.

The chain joins TRBV19 to TRBJ1-2; 9 bases are shared with TRBD1. V was pared by 4 bases and J by 5 bases, with 11 bases of the junction left unmatched. The CDR3 runs 16 residues. CDR1 is LNHDA, CDR2 SQIVND, per germline (reference sequence). CDR3 sequence reads: CASSTFRTGDSYGYTF. CDR3 bases: TGTGCCAGTAGTACGTTCCGGACAGGGGACTCGTATGGCTACACCTTC.

This chain links TRBV3-1 (or the pseudogene TRBV3-2) with TRBJ1-2; tentative D call: TRBD1 (5 bases). Trimming cost V 2 bases and J 3 bases, with 13 bases left between them. There are 15 residues in the CDR3. Per the germline V gene, CDR1 is LGHDT and CDR2 is YNNKEL (reference sequence). This CDR3 is CASSQRGGTDYGYTF. CDR3 DNA: TGTGCCAGCAGCCAACGCGGGGGAACTGACTATGGCTACACCTTC.

The chain links TRBV9 to TRBJ1-6, with D possibly matching TRBD1 (5 bases). V lost 0 bases and J 2 bases, leaving 9 bases between the germline ends. Per the germline V gene, CDR1 is SGDLS and CDR2 is YYNGEE. This CDR3 contains 16 residues. CDR3 amino acids: CASSVGGGTYNSPLHF. CDR3 in DNA: TGTGCCAGCAGCGTAGGGGGGGGAACCTATAATTCACCCCTCCACTTT. The entire variable domain, with the rest obtained from reference TRBV9 and TRBJ1-6, is as follows: DSGVTQTPKHLITATGQRVTLRCSPRSGDLSVYWYQQSLDQGLQFLIQYYNGEERAKGNILERFSAQQFPDLHSELNLSSLELGDSALYFCASSVGGGTYNSPLHFGNGTRLTVT.

The chain joins TRBV18 to TRBJ1-1; TRBD1 matches 7 bases. The CDR3 length is 16 residues. The ends lost 6 bases at V and 0 bases at J; junction bases unmatched: 10. Per the germline V gene, CDR1 is KGHSH and CDR2 is LQKENI. For the CDR3, the DNA is TGTGCCAGCTCCCGACAGGGCGGAGGGATGAACACTGAAGCTTTCTTT. As protein: CASSRQGGGMNTEAFF.

This chain uses TRBV10-2 with TRBJ1-1; D remains unclear. The germline gives CDR1 WSHSY, CDR2 SAAADI. The CDR3 covers 12 residues. Trimming pared 8 bases from V and 1 base from J, leaving 8 bases between. CDR3 loop: CASQRANTEAFF. Written as DNA, the CDR3 is TGCGCCAGCCAGAGGGCGAACACTGAAGCTTTCTTT.

The V gene is TRBV6-5, the J gene TRBJ1-2, with TRBD1 matching over 7 bases. The CDR3 totals 14 residues. V was clipped by 6 bases and J by 5 bases; unmatched bases: 9. From germline, CDR1 is MNHEY and CDR2 SVGAGI. The CDR3 reads CASSQDRVGYGYTF. DNA for the CDR3: TGTGCCAGCAGCCAAGACAGGGTTGGGTATGGCTACACCTTC.

The rearrangement joins TRBV7-9 to TRBJ1-4, with D tentatively TRBD1 (6 bases). CDR3 size: 17 residues. V lost 3 bases, J lost 4 bases, and 18 bases lay in between. Germline V gives CDR1 SEHNR, CDR2 FQNEAQ (reference sequence). CDR3 protein: CASSFKTGWPYNEKLFF. CDR3 DNA sequence: TGTGCCAGCAGCTTTAAGACAGGATGGCCCTATAATGAAAAACTGTTTTTT.

V is TRBV7-2 and J is TRBJ1-1; no clear D. Trimming shortened V by 1 base and J by 1 base, and 10 bases separated the two germline ends. Germline CDR1 SGHTA, CDR2 FQGNSA. CDR3 length equals 15 residues. CDR3 region: CASSLVSIGNTEAFF. The CDR3 nucleotides are TGTGCCAGCAGCTTAGTTTCGATCGGGAACACTGAAGCTTTCTTT.

The genes are TRBV18 and TRBJ1-5, with 7 bases that match TRBD1. The J segment lost 4 bases and the V segment lost 2 bases, leaving 8 bases of the junction unmatched. The CDR3 extends over 16 amino acids. The germline V gene has CDR1 KGHSH and CDR2 LQKENI. CDR3 residues: CASSPSQGGRNQPQHF. The CDR3 DNA is TGTGCCAGCTCACCATCCCAGGGGGGAAGGAATCAGCCCCAGCATTTT.

This clone was seen once. CDR3 nucleotides: TGCAGCGTTGGGACAGTAGCGTCCTACGAGCAGTACTTC. This encodes CSVGTVASYEQYF. The gene calls are TRBV29-1 and TRBJ2-7; a weak D match, TRBD1 (6 bases). Trimming removed 4 bases from V and 1 base from J, with 11 bases in between. In germline, CDR1 is SQVTM, CDR2 ANQGSEA. CDR3 length: 13 amino acids.